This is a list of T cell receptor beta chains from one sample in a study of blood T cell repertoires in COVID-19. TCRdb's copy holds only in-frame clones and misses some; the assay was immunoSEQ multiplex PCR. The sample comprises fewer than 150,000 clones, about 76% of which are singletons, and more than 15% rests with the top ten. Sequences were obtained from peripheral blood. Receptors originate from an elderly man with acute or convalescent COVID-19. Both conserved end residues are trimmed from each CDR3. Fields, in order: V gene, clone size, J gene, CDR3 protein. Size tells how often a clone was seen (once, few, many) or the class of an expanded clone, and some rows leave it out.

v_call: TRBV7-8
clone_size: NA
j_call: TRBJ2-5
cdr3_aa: ASSFGTSGGGETQY

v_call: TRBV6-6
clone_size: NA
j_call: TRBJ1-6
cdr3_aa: ASSYPGTGDSPLH

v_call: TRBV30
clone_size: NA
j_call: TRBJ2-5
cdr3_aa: AWSVGRQETQY

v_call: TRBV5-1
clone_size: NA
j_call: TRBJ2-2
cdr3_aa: ASSLRELGTNTGELF

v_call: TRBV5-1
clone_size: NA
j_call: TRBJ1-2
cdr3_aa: ASSATGTGGVSYT

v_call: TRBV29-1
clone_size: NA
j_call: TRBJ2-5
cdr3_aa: SVVRTSQETQY

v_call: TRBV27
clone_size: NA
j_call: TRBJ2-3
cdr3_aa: ASSPGSNTQY

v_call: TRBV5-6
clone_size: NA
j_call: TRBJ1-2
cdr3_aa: ASWRDNYGYT

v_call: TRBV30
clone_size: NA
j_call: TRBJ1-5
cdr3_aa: AWSIIQGNQPQH

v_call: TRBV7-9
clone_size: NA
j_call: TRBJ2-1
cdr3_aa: ASSSSTGGSYNEQF

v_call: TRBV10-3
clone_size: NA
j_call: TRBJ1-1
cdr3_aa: AISPDMNTEAF

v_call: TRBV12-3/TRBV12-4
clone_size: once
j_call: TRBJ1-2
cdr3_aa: ASSLSSNYGYT

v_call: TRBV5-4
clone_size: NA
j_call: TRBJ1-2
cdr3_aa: ASSSDRGPFYGYT

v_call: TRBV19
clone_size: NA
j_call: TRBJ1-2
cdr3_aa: ASSILAGGHSYGYT

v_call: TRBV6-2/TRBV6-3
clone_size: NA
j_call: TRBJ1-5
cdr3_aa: ASSFRGTENQPQH

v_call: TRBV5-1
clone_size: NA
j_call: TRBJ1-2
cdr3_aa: ASSLDSPDRGGYT

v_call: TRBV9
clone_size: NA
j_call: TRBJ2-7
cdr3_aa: ASSPGTGAYEQY

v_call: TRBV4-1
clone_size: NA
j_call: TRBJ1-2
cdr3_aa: ASKEVGGGPGYT

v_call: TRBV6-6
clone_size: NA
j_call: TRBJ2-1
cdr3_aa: ASTPREDSRLEQF

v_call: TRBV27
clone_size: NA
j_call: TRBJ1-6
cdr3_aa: ASRRTGVTLNSPLH